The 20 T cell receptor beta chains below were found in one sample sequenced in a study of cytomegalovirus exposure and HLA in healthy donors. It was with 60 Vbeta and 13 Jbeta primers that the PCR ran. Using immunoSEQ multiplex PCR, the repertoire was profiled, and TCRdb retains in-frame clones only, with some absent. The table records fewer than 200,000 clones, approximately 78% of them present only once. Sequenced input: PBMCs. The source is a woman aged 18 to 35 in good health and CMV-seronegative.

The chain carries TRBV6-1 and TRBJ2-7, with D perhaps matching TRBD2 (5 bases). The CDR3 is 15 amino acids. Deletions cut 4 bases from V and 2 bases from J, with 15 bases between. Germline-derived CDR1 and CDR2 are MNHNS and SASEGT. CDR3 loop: CASSGGLTKPYEQYF. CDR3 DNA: TGTGCCAGCAGTGGCGGGTTAACTAAACCCTACGAGCAGTACTTC.

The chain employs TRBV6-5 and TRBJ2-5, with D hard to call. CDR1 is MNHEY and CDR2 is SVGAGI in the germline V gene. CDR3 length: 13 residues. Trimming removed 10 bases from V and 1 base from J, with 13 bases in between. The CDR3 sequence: CATFRSGQETQYF. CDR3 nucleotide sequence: TGTGCCACATTTCGCTCGGGCCAAGAGACCCAGTACTTC.

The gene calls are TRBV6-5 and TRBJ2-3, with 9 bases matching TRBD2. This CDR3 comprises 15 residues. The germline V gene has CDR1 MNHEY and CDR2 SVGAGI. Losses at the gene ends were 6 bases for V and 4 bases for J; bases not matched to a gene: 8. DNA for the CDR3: TGTGCCAGCAGGTGGAGCGGGAGGACCTCAGATACGCAGTATTTT. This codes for CASRWSGRTSDTQYF.

The CDR3 spells CAGSGTASYEQYF. For the CDR3, the DNA is TGTGCCGGCTCCGGGACAGCCTCCTACGAGCAGTACTTC. The V gene is TRBV28, the J gene TRBJ2-7; 7 nucleotides line up with TRBD1. This CDR3 is 13 amino acids long. J gave up 0 bases and V 11 bases, and 7 bases lay outside the gene matches. In germline, CDR1 is MDHEN, CDR2 SYDVKM.

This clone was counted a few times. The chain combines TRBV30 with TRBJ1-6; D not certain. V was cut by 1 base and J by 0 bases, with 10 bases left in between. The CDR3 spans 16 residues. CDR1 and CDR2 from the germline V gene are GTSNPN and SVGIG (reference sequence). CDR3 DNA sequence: TGTGCCTGGAGTGACATCATCATCTCCTATAATTCACCCCTCCACTTT. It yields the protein CAWSDIIISYNSPLHF.

CDR3 loop: CASSRLAVNTGELFF. CDR3 DNA: TGTGCCAGCAGCCGACTAGCGGTTAACACCGGGGAGCTGTTTTTT. The rearrangement joins TRBV2 to TRBJ2-2; 9 bases agree with TRBD2. The germline CDR1 and CDR2 sequences are SNHLY and FYNNEI. After removal of 6 bases from V and 2 bases from J, the junction contained 4 bases not matched to a gene. The CDR3 loop spans 15 amino acids.

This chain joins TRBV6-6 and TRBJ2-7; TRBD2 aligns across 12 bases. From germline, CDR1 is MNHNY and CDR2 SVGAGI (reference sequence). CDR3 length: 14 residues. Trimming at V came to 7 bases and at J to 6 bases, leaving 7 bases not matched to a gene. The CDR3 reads CASTRLAGVGEQYF. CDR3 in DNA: TGTGCCAGCACCAGACTAGCGGGAGTCGGCGAGCAGTACTTC.

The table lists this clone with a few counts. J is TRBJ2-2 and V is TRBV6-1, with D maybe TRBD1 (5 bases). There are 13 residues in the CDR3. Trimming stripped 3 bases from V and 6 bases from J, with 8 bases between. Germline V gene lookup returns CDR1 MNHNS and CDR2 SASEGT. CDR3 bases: TGTGCCAGCAGTGACAGGGTGGCCGGGGAGCTGTTTTTT. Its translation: CASSDRVAGELFF.

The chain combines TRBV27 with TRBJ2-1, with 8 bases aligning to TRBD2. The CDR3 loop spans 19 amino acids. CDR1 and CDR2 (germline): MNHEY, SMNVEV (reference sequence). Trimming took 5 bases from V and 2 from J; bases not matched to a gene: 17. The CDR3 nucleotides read TGTGCCAGCAGTACACGCAGGACTAGCCCCCAAGGAGCCTACAATGAGCAGTTCTTC. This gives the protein CASSTRRTSPQGAYNEQFF.

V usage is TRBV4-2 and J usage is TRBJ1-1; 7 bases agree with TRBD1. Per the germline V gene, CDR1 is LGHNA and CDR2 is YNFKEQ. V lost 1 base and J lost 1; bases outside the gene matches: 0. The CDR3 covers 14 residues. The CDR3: CASSQGQGNTEAFF. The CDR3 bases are TGTGCCAGCAGCCAAGGACAGGGGAACACTGAAGCTTTCTTT.

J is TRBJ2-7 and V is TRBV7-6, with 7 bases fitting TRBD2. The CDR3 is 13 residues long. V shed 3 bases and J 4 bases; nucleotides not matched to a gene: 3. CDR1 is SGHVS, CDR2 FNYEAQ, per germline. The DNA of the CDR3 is TGTGCCAGCAGCTTGGGGGGGGGATACGAGCAGTACTTC. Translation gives CASSLGGGYEQYF.

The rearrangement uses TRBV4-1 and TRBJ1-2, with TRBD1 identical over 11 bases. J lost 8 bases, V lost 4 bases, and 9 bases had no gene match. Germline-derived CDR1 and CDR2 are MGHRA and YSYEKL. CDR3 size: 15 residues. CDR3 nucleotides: TGCGCCAGCAGCCCTGGACAGGGGGCATTCGGCGGCTACACCTTC. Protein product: CASSPGQGAFGGYTF.

The CDR3 is CASDTGDGSEKLFF. As DNA, the CDR3 is TGTGCCAGCGATACCGGGGATGGTAGTGAAAAACTGTTTTTT. This chain links TRBV6-1 with TRBJ1-4; D gene uncertain. There are 14 residues in the CDR3. Trimming pared 8 bases from V and 7 bases from J, leaving 17 bases between. Germline V CDR1 and CDR2: MNHNS, SASEGT.

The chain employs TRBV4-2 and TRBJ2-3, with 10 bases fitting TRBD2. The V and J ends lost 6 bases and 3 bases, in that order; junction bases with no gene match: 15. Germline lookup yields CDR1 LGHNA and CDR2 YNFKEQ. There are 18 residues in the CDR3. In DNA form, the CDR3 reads TGTGCCAGCAGAAGCCGTGGAAGCGGGAGGGGCATTACAGATACGCAGTATTTT. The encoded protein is CASRSRGSGRGITDTQYF.

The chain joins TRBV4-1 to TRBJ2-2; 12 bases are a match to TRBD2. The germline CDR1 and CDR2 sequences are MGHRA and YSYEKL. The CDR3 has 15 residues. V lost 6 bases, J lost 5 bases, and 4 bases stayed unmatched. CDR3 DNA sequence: TGCGCCAGCAGTACTAGCGGGAGGACAACCGGGGAGCTGTTTTTT. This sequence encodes CASSTSGRTTGELFF.

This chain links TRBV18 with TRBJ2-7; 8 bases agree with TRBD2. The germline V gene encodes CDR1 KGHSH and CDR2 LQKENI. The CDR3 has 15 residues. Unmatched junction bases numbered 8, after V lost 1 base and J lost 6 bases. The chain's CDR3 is CASSPLSGSSGEQYF. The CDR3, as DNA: TGTGCCAGCTCACCACTCAGCGGGAGTTCCGGCGAGCAGTACTTC.

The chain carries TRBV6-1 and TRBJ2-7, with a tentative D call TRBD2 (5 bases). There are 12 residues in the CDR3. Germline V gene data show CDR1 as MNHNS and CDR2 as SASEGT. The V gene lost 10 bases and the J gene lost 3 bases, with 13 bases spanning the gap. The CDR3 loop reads CATGRGYYEQYF. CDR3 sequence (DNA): TGTGCCACCGGCCGGGGATACTACGAGCAGTACTTC.

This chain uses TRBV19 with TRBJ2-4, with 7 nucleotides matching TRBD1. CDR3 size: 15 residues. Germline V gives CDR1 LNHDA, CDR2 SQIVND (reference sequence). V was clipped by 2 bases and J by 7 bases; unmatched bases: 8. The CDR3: CASSIFSTTGNIQYF. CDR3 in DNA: TGTGCCAGTAGTATATTCTCAACGACAGGGAACATTCAGTACTTC.

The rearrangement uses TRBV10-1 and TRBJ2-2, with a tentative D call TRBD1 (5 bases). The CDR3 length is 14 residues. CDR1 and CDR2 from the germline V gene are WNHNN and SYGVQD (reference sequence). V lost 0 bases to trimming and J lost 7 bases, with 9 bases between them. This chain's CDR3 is CASSESPGIGELFF. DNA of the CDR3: TGCGCCAGCAGTGAGTCGCCAGGGATCGGGGAGCTGTTTTTT.

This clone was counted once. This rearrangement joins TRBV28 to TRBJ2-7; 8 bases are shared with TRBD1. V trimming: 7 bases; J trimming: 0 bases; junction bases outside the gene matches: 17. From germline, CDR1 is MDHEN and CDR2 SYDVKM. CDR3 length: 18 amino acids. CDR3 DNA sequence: TGTGCCAGCACCTCACCCGGGACAGGCCATTCAAGCTCCTACGAGCAGTACTTC. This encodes CASTSPGTGHSSSYEQYF.